Listed below are T cell receptor beta chains from one sample, sequenced in a study of vaccination effects on CD4 cells after COVID-19. No antigens are known for them. TCRdb keeps only in-frame clones here, not all; method: immunoSEQ multiplex PCR. The repertoire holds about 71,000 clones, with 65% to 85% as singletons. The material was CD4+ T cells from PBMCs cultured with HCoV-OC43 spike peptides, obtained before COVID-19 vaccination. The receptors shown here come from a human donor who received a COVID-19 vaccine. CDR3s include the opening cysteine and the closing phenylalanine or tryptophan. D genes are given only for firm matches. Size is stated for part of the rows, as once, few or many counts, or as a class when the clone is expanded.

CDR3 protein	CDR3 DNA	clone size	V gene	J gene	D gene
CASSLLATFGTDTQYF	TGTGCCAGCAGCTTACTGGCGACCTTCGGTACGGATACGCAGTATTTT	NA	TRBV7-2	TRBJ2-3	NA
CASSRDLSSDTQYF	TGTGCCAGCAGCCGGGACCTCAGCTCAGATACGCAGTATTTT	NA	TRBV7-2	TRBJ2-3	NA
CASMSPGDMNTEAFF	TGTGCCAGCATGTCGCCGGGGGACATGAACACTGAAGCTTTCTTT	few	TRBV5-6	TRBJ1-1	NA
CASSLTQGGTEAFF	TGCGCCAGCAGCTTGACCCAGGGTGGAACTGAAGCTTTCTTT	NA	TRBV5-1	TRBJ1-1	NA
CASSLAGGGETQYF	TGTGCCAGCAGCTTAGCGGGAGGGGGAGAGACCCAGTACTTC	NA	TRBV7-2	TRBJ2-5	NA
CASSDLGLINQPQHF	TGTGCCAGCAGTGATCTAGGACTGATCAATCAGCCCCAGCATTTT	NA	TRBV2	TRBJ1-5	NA
CASSPQDGIGEQFF	TGTGCCAGCAGCCCACAGGACGGGATCGGTGAGCAGTTCTTC	NA	TRBV7-2	TRBJ2-1	NA
CASSLTGTKYTF	TGTGCCAGCAGCCTGACAGGTACCAAGTACACCTTC	NA	TRBV12-3/TRBV12-4	TRBJ1-2	NA
CASSLEWLRQGGNTIYF	TGCGCCAGCAGCTTGGAATGGTTGAGACAGGGCGGCAACACCATATATTTT	NA	TRBV5-1	TRBJ1-3	TRBD1
CASSYAGGGNQPQHF	TGTGCCAGCAGTTACGCAGGGGGCGGCAATCAGCCCCAGCATTTT	few	TRBV6-5	TRBJ1-5	TRBD1
CASSLDRLGYGYTF	TGTGCCAGCAGCTTGGACAGATTGGGCTATGGCTACACCTTC	few	TRBV5-4	TRBJ1-2	NA
CASSVLTNGEKLFF	TGTGCCAGTAGCGTCCTCACAAATGGTGAAAAACTGTTTTTT	NA	TRBV19	TRBJ1-4	NA
CATSRDMSNSPLHF	TGTGCCACCAGCAGAGATATGAGTAATTCACCCCTCCACTTT	NA	TRBV15	TRBJ1-6	NA
CASKGVGQETQYF	TGTGCCAGCAAAGGGGTAGGGCAAGAGACCCAGTACTTC	once	TRBV6-5	TRBJ2-5	NA
CASTLVPYTEAFF	TGTGCCAGCACACTGGTGCCGTACACTGAAGCTTTCTTT	once	TRBV6-5	TRBJ1-1	NA
CASSLWDIQETQYF	TGTGCCAGCAGCTTGTGGGACATACAAGAGACCCAGTACTTC	NA	TRBV5-6	TRBJ2-5	NA
CASSPRGGANYGYTF	TGCGCCAGCAGCCCGAGGGGGGGCGCGAACTATGGCTACACCTTC	NA	TRBV5-1	TRBJ1-2	NA
CASRADRGSDEQFF	TGTGCCAGCAGAGCCGACAGGGGGTCTGATGAGCAGTTCTTC	NA	TRBV6-4	TRBJ2-1	TRBD1
CASSQVLSPYSNQPQHF	TGCGCCAGCAGCCAAGTTCTTTCACCTTATAGCAATCAGCCCCAGCATTTT	NA	TRBV4-1	TRBJ1-5	NA
CATGDQTDNSPLHF	TGTGCCACCGGAGACCAGACGGATAATTCACCCCTCCACTTT	NA	TRBV28	TRBJ1-6	NA
CASSPQRGATDTQYF	TGTGCCAGCAGCCCCCAGCGGGGGGCCACAGATACGCAGTATTTT	once	TRBV7-2	TRBJ2-3	TRBD2
CASSPSGSYNSPLHF	TGTGCCAGCAGCCCCTCCGGCTCCTATAATTCACCCCTCCACTTT	NA	TRBV7-6	TRBJ1-6	NA
CASSLLAVPDVNSPLHF	TGTGCCAGCAGTTTATTAGCAGTTCCGGATGTTAATTCACCCCTCCACTTT	few	TRBV6-2/TRBV6-3	TRBJ1-6	NA
CASSFRNTGGNGYTF	TGTGCCAGCAGTTTCCGTAATACAGGGGGCAATGGCTACACCTTC	NA	TRBV6-6	TRBJ1-2	TRBD1
CASSYGPITDTQYF	TGCGCCAGCAGCTACGGGCCTATTACAGATACGCAGTATTTT	NA	TRBV5-1	TRBJ2-3	NA
CASSGGQPQHF	TGTGCCAGCAGTGGTGGTCAGCCCCAGCATTTT	once	TRBV6-6	TRBJ1-5	NA
CAWSMGVGYGYTF	TGTGCCTGGAGTATGGGGGTCGGGTATGGCTACACCTTC	NA	TRBV30	TRBJ1-2	NA
CATSGQDSNQPQHF	TGTGCCACCAGTGGGCAGGATAGCAATCAGCCCCAGCATTTT	few	TRBV24-1	TRBJ1-5	NA
CASSLEQNTEAFF	TGTGCCAGCAGCTTGGAACAGAACACTGAAGCTTTCTTT	NA	TRBV5-8	TRBJ1-1	NA
CASSSGTSGPDTQYF	TGCGCCAGCTCCTCCGGGACTAGCGGGCCAGATACGCAGTATTTT	NA	TRBV10-1	TRBJ2-3	TRBD2
CASSLWAGVNEKLFF	TGTGCCAGCAGCCTATGGGCGGGGGTTAATGAAAAACTGTTTTTT	NA	TRBV5-6	TRBJ1-4	NA
CASSLNGGSVYNEQFF	TGTGCCAGCAGTTTGAACGGGGGCTCGGTTTACAATGAGCAGTTCTTC	NA	TRBV6-2/TRBV6-3	TRBJ2-1	NA
CVSKWEGLANEQFF	TGTGTCAGCAAATGGGAGGGGCTTGCTAATGAGCAGTTCTTC	NA	TRBV2	TRBJ2-1	TRBD2
CASSESPTGEETQYF	TGTGCCAGCAGCGAGAGCCCGACAGGGGAGGAGACCCAGTACTTC	NA	TRBV9	TRBJ2-5	TRBD1
CASSPLSGGAQETQYF	TGCGCCAGCAGCCCTTTAAGCGGGGGAGCCCAAGAGACCCAGTACTTC	NA	TRBV5-1	TRBJ2-5	TRBD2
CASSYPGTGVLNEQFF	TGTGCCAGCAGTTACCCCGGGACAGGGGTTCTCAATGAGCAGTTCTTC	NA	TRBV6-2/TRBV6-3	TRBJ2-1	TRBD1
CASPEGGPPEAFF	TGTGCCAGCCCCGAGGGGGGCCCCCCTGAAGCTTTCTTT	few	TRBV27	TRBJ1-1	NA
CASSLGTDTGNTIYF	TGTGCCAGCAGCTTGGGGACGGATACTGGAAACACCATATATTTT	NA	TRBV11-3	TRBJ1-3	NA
CASSNTGVPNTEAFF	TGTGCCAGCAGCAACACAGGGGTCCCAAACACTGAAGCTTTCTTT	NA	TRBV5-5	TRBJ1-1	TRBD1
CSAPYAGREHF	TGCAGTGCCCCATATGCGGGACGGGAGCACTTC	NA	TRBV20-1	TRBJ2-5	NA
CATSDFQGTQYF	TGTGCCACCAGTGATTTTCAGGGTACGCAGTATTTT	NA	TRBV24-1	TRBJ2-3	NA
CASSFRQDYSNQPQHF	TGTGCCAGTAGTTTCAGACAGGACTATAGCAATCAGCCCCAGCATTTT	NA	TRBV19	TRBJ1-5	NA
CASRTGADTQYF	TGTGCCAGCAGGACAGGGGCAGATACGCAGTATTTT	NA	TRBV2	TRBJ2-3	TRBD1
CASSQGSQSFGPQHF	TGTGCCAGCAGTCAAGGAAGCCAGAGCTTCGGACCCCAGCATTTT	NA	TRBV2	TRBJ1-5	NA
CASSSAMALIWNEQFF	TGTGCCAGCAGCTCTGCGATGGCACTTATCTGGAATGAGCAGTTCTTC	NA	TRBV5-6	TRBJ2-1	NA
CASSFGVQETQYF	TGCGCCAGCAGCTTCGGGGTTCAAGAGACCCAGTACTTC	NA	TRBV5-1	TRBJ2-5	NA
CASSLTGSQETQYF	TGTGCCAGCAGCTTGACGGGCAGTCAAGAGACCCAGTACTTC	NA	TRBV5-4	TRBJ2-5	NA
CSAQRSAGGQTQYF	TGCAGCGCCCAACGTTCCGCGGGGGGCCAGACCCAGTACTTC	NA	TRBV29-1	TRBJ2-5	TRBD2
CASSPRGQLHYGYTF	TGTGCCAGCAGTCCTCGAGGACAGCTTCACTATGGCTACACCTTC	NA	TRBV28	TRBJ1-2	NA
CASSPTTGRSGANVLTF	TGTGCCAGCAGCCCGACGACAGGACGCTCTGGGGCCAACGTCCTGACTTTC	NA	TRBV7-3	TRBJ2-6	NA
CATSLDRSNTGELFF	TGTGCCACCTCCCTAGACAGATCGAACACCGGGGAGCTGTTTTTT	NA	TRBV24-1	TRBJ2-2	NA
CASRMAGAGYGYTF	TGTGCCAGCAGGATGGCGGGCGCCGGCTATGGCTACACCTTC	NA	TRBV6-5	TRBJ1-2	NA
CASTYRGPLSDVYGYTF	TGTGCCAGCACCTACAGGGGGCCGCTCTCGGACGTCTATGGCTACACCTTC	few	TRBV28	TRBJ1-2	TRBD1
CASSLAWDRQNTEAFF	TGCGCCAGCAGCTTGGCATGGGACAGGCAGAACACTGAAGCTTTCTTT	NA	TRBV5-1	TRBJ1-1	TRBD1